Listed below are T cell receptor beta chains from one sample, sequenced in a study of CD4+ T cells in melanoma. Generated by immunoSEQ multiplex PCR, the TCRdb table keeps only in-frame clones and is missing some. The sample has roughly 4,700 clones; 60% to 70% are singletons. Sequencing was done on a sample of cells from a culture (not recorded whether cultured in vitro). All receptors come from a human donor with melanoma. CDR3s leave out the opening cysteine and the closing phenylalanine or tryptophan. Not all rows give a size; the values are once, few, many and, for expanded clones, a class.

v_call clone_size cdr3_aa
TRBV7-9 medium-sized ASSPGQGDVNEQF
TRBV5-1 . ASSLAGGLGNEQF
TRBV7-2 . ASSLRQGEQY
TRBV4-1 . ASSQVWGISNQPQH
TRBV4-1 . ASSQERGLNTEAF
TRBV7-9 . ASSLGQGSGRDQPQH
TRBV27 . ASSPQGAGGSQH
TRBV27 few ASSLISTGPGLQY
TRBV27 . ASSLFVGGLTEAF
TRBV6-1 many ASSETMNFVAEAF
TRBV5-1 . ASSLDQDTREQY
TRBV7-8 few ASSPETDHYGYT
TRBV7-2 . ASSLTRDRGNEQF
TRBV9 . ASSAALPQEGVWTGELF
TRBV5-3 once ARSPSGLAGVHEGNTGELF
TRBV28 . ASSLRGVIYNEQF
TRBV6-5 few ASSTQSGTDTQY
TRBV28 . ASSGQATGVTQY
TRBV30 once AAQVVTEAF
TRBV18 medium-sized ASSQISGGLYEQY
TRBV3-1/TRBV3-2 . ASSASTISGQPQH
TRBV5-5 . ASRRTEGYSYEQY
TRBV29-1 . SARDYQETQY
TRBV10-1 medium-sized ASSESEGFGEQF
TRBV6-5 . VSRRQGSDSPLH
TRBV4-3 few ASSPLVGEGGYT
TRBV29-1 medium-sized SFGTLGETQY
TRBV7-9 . ASSSPGTGGSTNEKLF
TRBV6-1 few ASSELVSYNSPLH
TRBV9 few ASSAQGNVHQPQH
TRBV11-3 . ASSLGDRVKRDEQF
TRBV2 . ASSEPGSRAGYT
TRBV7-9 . ASSFFRTDTQY
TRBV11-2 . ASSVDRGQVTQY
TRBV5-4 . ASSPGTSLYEQY
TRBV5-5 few ASSLAQGQGFEKYGYT